This is a list of T cell receptor beta chains from one sample in a study of T cell responses to AZD1222 COVID-19 vaccine. Repertoires were generated with immunoSEQ multiplex PCR, while TCRdb's copy carries only in-frame clones and drops some. The data show approximately 170,000 clones, about 90% seen once. The specimen was peripheral blood, collected 28 days after the second AZD1222 dose. All receptors derive from an adult who received the AZD1222 COVID-19 vaccine. The CDR3 runs from the conserved cysteine through the conserved F or W. Each record gives: clone size, CDR3 length, J gene, D gene, V gene, CDR3 DNA, CDR3 protein. The D gene is left open where the match is weak. Not every row has a clone size; where given, it reads once, few, many or a size class.

size: -; length: 13; J: TRBJ1-1; D: -; V: TRBV27; DNA: TGTGCCAGCAAGGAGGGGGAGATCACTGAAGCTTTCTTT; CDR3: CASKEGEITEAFF
size: few; length: 15; J: TRBJ1-2; D: -; V: TRBV7-9; DNA: TGTGCCAGCAGCCCAAACAACCAGGATAGTTATGGCTACACCTTC; CDR3: CASSPNNQDSYGYTF
size: -; length: 15; J: TRBJ2-3; D: TRBD1; V: TRBV6-5; DNA: TGTGCCAGCAGTTACTCCGGGACAGGGGCAGATACGCAGTATTTT; CDR3: CASSYSGTGADTQYF
size: -; length: 15; J: TRBJ2-3; D: TRBD1; V: TRBV11-2; DNA: TGTGCCAGCAGCTCTGGGACAGGGGGAAGAGATACGCAGTATTTT; CDR3: CASSSGTGGRDTQYF
size: -; length: 14; J: TRBJ2-7; D: -; V: TRBV6-2/TRBV6-3; DNA: TGTGCCAGCAGTTACTTAGAGGGGTCCTACGAGCAGTACTTC; CDR3: CASSYLEGSYEQYF
size: -; length: 14; J: TRBJ1-3; D: -; V: TRBV19; DNA: TGTGCCAGTATTAGCAGGGCCTCTGGAAACACCATATATTTT; CDR3: CASISRASGNTIYF
size: once; length: 13; J: TRBJ1-5; D: -; V: TRBV6-5; DNA: TGTGCCAGCAGGACTGTTAGCAATCAGCCCCAGCATTTT; CDR3: CASRTVSNQPQHF
size: -; length: 16; J: TRBJ2-3; D: -; V: TRBV6-6; DNA: TGTGCCAGCAGAAGGGCGGGGCCTGGATCCACAGATACGCAGTATTTT; CDR3: CASRRAGPGSTDTQYF
size: once; length: 17; J: TRBJ2-1; D: TRBD2; V: TRBV7-3; DNA: TGTGCCAGCAGCTTAACGCGAACGGGGGGGCCCTACAATGAGCAGTTCTTC; CDR3: CASSLTRTGGPYNEQFF
size: -; length: 15; J: TRBJ1-2; D: TRBD1; V: TRBV2; DNA: TGTGCCAGGGAGGGGGCGCCGACTACTAACTATGGCTACACCTTC; CDR3: CAREGAPTTNYGYTF
size: -; length: 15; J: TRBJ2-5; D: -; V: TRBV4-3; DNA: TGCGCCAGCAGCCAAGTCCGGGGGTCGGAAGAGACCCAGTACTTC; CDR3: CASSQVRGSEETQYF
size: once; length: 16; J: TRBJ2-2; D: TRBD2; V: TRBV5-1; DNA: TGCGCCAGCAGCTGGTTGACTAGCGGGGGCACCGGGGAGCTGTTTTTT; CDR3: CASSWLTSGGTGELFF
size: few; length: 14; J: TRBJ1-1; D: -; V: TRBV18; DNA: TGTGCCAGCTCACCATCCGCCGGGAACACTGAAGCTTTCTTT; CDR3: CASSPSAGNTEAFF
size: -; length: 11; J: TRBJ2-7; D: -; V: TRBV28; DNA: TGTGCCAGCAGAGAGGACTACGAGCAGTACTTC; CDR3: CASREDYEQYF
size: -; length: 14; J: TRBJ1-5; D: -; V: TRBV28; DNA: TGTGCCAGCAGTTTAGTGTTTAGCAATCAGCCCCAGCATTTT; CDR3: CASSLVFSNQPQHF
size: -; length: 14; J: TRBJ2-3; D: TRBD1; V: TRBV7-9; DNA: TGTGCCAGCAGCTGGACAGGGGGTACAGATACGCAGTATTTT; CDR3: CASSWTGGTDTQYF
size: -; length: 14; J: TRBJ1-6; D: TRBD1; V: TRBV28; DNA: TGTGCCACCAAAGGGACAGGTTATAATTCACCCCTCCACTTT; CDR3: CATKGTGYNSPLHF
size: -; length: 14; J: TRBJ2-2; D: TRBD1; V: TRBV10-3; DNA: TGTGCCACCACTAGGACAGGGGATACCGGGGAGCTGTTTTTT; CDR3: CATTRTGDTGELFF
size: once; length: 15; J: TRBJ1-6; D: TRBD1; V: TRBV3-1/TRBV3-2; DNA: TGTGCCAGCAGCCAACGGGCAGGGGGGAATTCACCCCTCCACTTT; CDR3: CASSQRAGGNSPLHF
size: -; length: 13; J: TRBJ2-1; D: -; V: TRBV19; DNA: TGTGCCAGTAGGGGACATTCGCGCAATGAGCAGTTCTTC; CDR3: CASRGHSRNEQFF
size: -; length: 13; J: TRBJ2-3; D: -; V: TRBV2; DNA: TGTGCCAGCAGACTAGAGGAGCGAGGAACGCAGTATTTT; CDR3: CASRLEERGTQYF
size: -; length: 13; J: TRBJ1-2; D: -; V: TRBV3-1/TRBV3-2; DNA: TGTGCCAGCAGCCTTAGACACGGGGGTGGCTACACCTTC; CDR3: CASSLRHGGGYTF
size: few; length: 14; J: TRBJ1-3; D: -; V: TRBV5-4; DNA: TGTGCCAGCAGCTTGGGACCTGACAGAAACACCATATATTTT; CDR3: CASSLGPDRNTIYF
size: -; length: 15; J: TRBJ1-3; D: -; V: TRBV11-2; DNA: TGTGCCAGCAGCGCCCGGGACACGTTTGGAAACACCATATATTTT; CDR3: CASSARDTFGNTIYF
size: once; length: 13; J: TRBJ1-1; D: -; V: TRBV7-8; DNA: TGTGCCAGCAGCTTAGCAACGCGGGCCGGGGCTTTCTTT; CDR3: CASSLATRAGAFF
size: few; length: 13; J: TRBJ1-6; D: -; V: TRBV10-2; DNA: TGCGCCAGCAGCGCCCAAATGGGAGGCCCCCTCCACTTT; CDR3: CASSAQMGGPLHF
size: -; length: 14; J: TRBJ2-3; D: -; V: TRBV29-1; DNA: TGCAGCGTTGAAGTAGGGGGGCGGCCAGATACGCAGTATTTT; CDR3: CSVEVGGRPDTQYF
size: once; length: 18; J: TRBJ2-7; D: -; V: TRBV5-6; DNA: TGTGCCAGCAGCTTATCTAGGCAACCCTCCCACGACCAGAACGAGCAGTACTTC; CDR3: CASSLSRQPSHDQNEQYF
size: -; length: 19; J: TRBJ1-4; D: -; V: TRBV3-1/TRBV3-2; DNA: TGTGCCAGCAACGGGCACCCCGCCCCCCCAGTAGTACCTAATGAAAAACTGTTTTTT; CDR3: CASNGHPAPPVVPNEKLFF
size: -; length: 19; J: TRBJ1-5; D: -; V: TRBV10-3; DNA: TGTGCCACTGCACCAACCACCGGGACAAATAGACTGGTCAATCAGCCCCAGCATTTT; CDR3: CATAPTTGTNRLVNQPQHF
size: -; length: 15; J: TRBJ2-7; D: -; V: TRBV11-2; DNA: TGTGCCAGCAGCTTGACGGGACACCAGGGCGACGAGCAGTACTTC; CDR3: CASSLTGHQGDEQYF
size: once; length: 13; J: TRBJ1-2; D: TRBD1; V: TRBV12-3/TRBV12-4; DNA: TGTGCCAGCAGCCCGACAGGGAACTATGGCTACACCTTC; CDR3: CASSPTGNYGYTF
size: -; length: 14; J: TRBJ1-2; D: TRBD1; V: TRBV27; DNA: TGTGCCAGCGGACGGACAGGTCTAAACTATGGCTACACCTTC; CDR3: CASGRTGLNYGYTF
size: -; length: 19; J: TRBJ2-3; D: TRBD2; V: TRBV28; DNA: TGTGCCAGCAGTTTAAACGTCGGCGGGGGGGCTTTCAGCACAGATACGCAGTATTTT; CDR3: CASSLNVGGGAFSTDTQYF
size: -; length: 15; J: TRBJ2-1; D: TRBD1; V: TRBV7-8; DNA: TGTGCCAGCAGCAAGGGACAGGGGGCGAACAATGAGCAGTTCTTC; CDR3: CASSKGQGANNEQFF
size: few; length: 15; J: TRBJ2-1; D: -; V: TRBV11-3; DNA: TGTGCCAGCAGCTTAAGTCAAAGCTCCTACAATGAGCAGTTCTTC; CDR3: CASSLSQSSYNEQFF
size: -; length: 14; J: TRBJ2-1; D: -; V: TRBV6-5; DNA: TGTGCCAGCACCCCGCCGGGGTCCTACAATGAGCAGTTCTTC; CDR3: CASTPPGSYNEQFF
size: -; length: 16; J: TRBJ1-4; D: -; V: TRBV19; DNA: TGTGCCAGTAGTATATTGCACACCCGGACCCATGAAAAACTGTTTTTT; CDR3: CASSILHTRTHEKLFF
size: once; length: 14; J: TRBJ2-7; D: TRBD1; V: TRBV15; DNA: TGTGCCACCAGCGAAGGGGGCTGGGGGTACGAGCAGTACTTC; CDR3: CATSEGGWGYEQYF
size: -; length: 14; J: TRBJ1-4; D: -; V: TRBV30; DNA: TGTGCCTGGGAGCAGGGAAGGGCTAATGAAAAACTGTTTTTT; CDR3: CAWEQGRANEKLFF
size: -; length: 18; J: TRBJ2-5; D: TRBD2; V: TRBV4-1; DNA: TGCGCCAGCAGCCAAGAACCCCGGGGTAGCGGGGGACAAGAGACCCAGTACTTC; CDR3: CASSQEPRGSGGQETQYF
size: -; length: 13; J: TRBJ2-7; D: -; V: TRBV6-1; DNA: TGTGCCAGCAGTGACACCTTCCAAGAGGAGCAGTACTTC; CDR3: CASSDTFQEEQYF
size: -; length: 15; J: TRBJ1-3; D: -; V: TRBV19; DNA: TGTGCCAGTAGTATAGACGGGGCCACTGGAAACACCATATATTTT; CDR3: CASSIDGATGNTIYF
size: -; length: 17; J: TRBJ2-7; D: -; V: TRBV9; DNA: TGTGCCAGCAGCGTAGAGGTTATGGGGAGGTTAGGCTACGAGCAGTACTTC; CDR3: CASSVEVMGRLGYEQYF
size: once; length: 13; J: TRBJ1-1; D: TRBD1; V: TRBV5-5; DNA: TGTGCCAGCAGCTTTGCAACAGGGGGCGAAGCTTTCTTT; CDR3: CASSFATGGEAFF
size: -; length: 14; J: TRBJ1-1; D: TRBD1; V: TRBV19; DNA: TGTGCCAGTAGGGACAGGGCCTCGAACACTGAAGCTTTCTTT; CDR3: CASRDRASNTEAFF
size: -; length: 14; J: TRBJ2-7; D: -; V: TRBV7-9; DNA: TGTGCCAGCAGCTTCCGGGCAGGGAGCTACGAGCAGTACTTC; CDR3: CASSFRAGSYEQYF
size: -; length: 14; J: TRBJ1-5; D: -; V: TRBV6-5; DNA: TGTGCCAGCAGTCCCGACAGACTCGATCAGCCCCAGCATTTT; CDR3: CASSPDRLDQPQHF
size: -; length: 15; J: TRBJ1-4; D: TRBD1; V: TRBV6-5; DNA: TGTGCCAGCAGTTACTCGACAGGGTCTGGTGAAAAACTGTTTTTT; CDR3: CASSYSTGSGEKLFF
size: -; length: 14; J: TRBJ1-5; D: -; V: TRBV30; DNA: TGTGCCTGGAGCCCGGGGGGTTGGAATCAGCCCCAGCATTTT; CDR3: CAWSPGGWNQPQHF
size: once; length: 15; J: TRBJ2-2; D: TRBD1; V: TRBV5-4; DNA: TGTGCCAGCAGGATGGGACAGGTTGGGGCCGGGGAGCTGTTTTTT; CDR3: CASRMGQVGAGELFF
size: -; length: 14; J: TRBJ1-2; D: -; V: TRBV20-1; DNA: TGCAGTGCTAGTCGACAGGCAGCTAACTATGGCTACACCTTC; CDR3: CSASRQAANYGYTF
size: few; length: 14; J: TRBJ2-2; D: TRBD2; V: TRBV6-5; DNA: TGTGCCAGCCTTGGACTAGCGGTGACCGGGGAGCTGTTTTTT; CDR3: CASLGLAVTGELFF
size: few; length: 14; J: TRBJ1-1; D: -; V: TRBV28; DNA: TGTGCCAGCAGTTTGATCCAGATGAACACTGAAGCTTTCTTT; CDR3: CASSLIQMNTEAFF
size: -; length: 17; J: TRBJ1-5; D: -; V: TRBV7-8; DNA: TGTGCCAGCAGCTTAAGGGTTAGAGGGATCAGCAATCAGCCCCAGCATTTT; CDR3: CASSLRVRGISNQPQHF